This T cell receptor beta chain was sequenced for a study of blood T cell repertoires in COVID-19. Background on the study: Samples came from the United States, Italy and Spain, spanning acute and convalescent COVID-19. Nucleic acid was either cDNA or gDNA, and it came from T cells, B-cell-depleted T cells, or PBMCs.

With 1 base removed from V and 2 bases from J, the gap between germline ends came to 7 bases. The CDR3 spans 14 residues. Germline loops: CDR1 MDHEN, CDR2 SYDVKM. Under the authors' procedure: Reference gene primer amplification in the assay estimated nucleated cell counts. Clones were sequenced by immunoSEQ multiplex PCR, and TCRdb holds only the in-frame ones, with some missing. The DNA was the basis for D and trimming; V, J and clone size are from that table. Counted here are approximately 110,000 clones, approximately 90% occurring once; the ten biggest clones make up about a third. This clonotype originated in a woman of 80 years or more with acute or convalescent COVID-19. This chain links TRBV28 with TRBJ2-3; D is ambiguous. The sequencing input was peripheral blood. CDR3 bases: TGTGCCAGCAGTTTATCCGGGTTCACAGATACGCAGTATTTT. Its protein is CASSLSGFTDTQYF.